This paragraph covers one T cell receptor (beta chain) sequence. These data come from a study of blood T cell repertoires in COVID-19. As for the study in general: T cells, B-cell-depleted T cells, or PBMCs provided the cDNA or gDNA that served as material.

This CDR3 has 12 amino acids. With 7 bases removed from V and 2 bases from J, the gap between germline ends came to 9 bases. Germline V gene lookup returns CDR1 SQVTM and CDR2 ANQGSEA. Methods used by the authors: Amplification from reference gene primers served as the basis for estimated nucleated cell counts. Produced via immunoSEQ multiplex PCR; TCRdb's table is partial and in-frame only. That table gives V, J and clone size, and the DNA gave D and trimming. Altogether approximately 290,000 clones are present, approximately 86% being singletons, with the ten largest covering 0.75% to 0.95%. The V gene is TRBV29-1, the J gene TRBJ1-3, with unresolved D. This receptor was identified in a human donor with COVID-19, enrolled during active disease. The donor label of this sample is uncertain. Sample: peripheral blood. CDR3 region: CSARLAGNTIYF. The CDR3 DNA reads TGCAGCGCCCGACTGGCTGGAAACACCATATATTTT.